The 8 T cell receptor beta chains below come from one sample, sequenced in a study of cytomegalovirus exposure and HLA in healthy donors. The PCR employed 60 Vbeta primers together with 13 Jbeta primers. Produced via immunoSEQ multiplex PCR; TCRdb's table is partial and in-frame only. The sample lists about 160,000 clones; about three quarters were seen once. Sequenced: PBMCs. The receptors were sampled from a woman under 40 in good health and CMV-seronegative.

The chain recombines TRBV7-7 with TRBJ2-5; the D is unclear. CDR3 length equals 12 residues. Trimming removed 5 bases from V and 4 bases from J, with 8 bases in between. Germline assignment: CDR1 SSHAT and CDR2 FNYEAQ (reference sequence). The CDR3 nucleotides read TGTGCCAGCAGCCCCGACATAGAGACCCAGTACTTC. Its translation is CASSPDIETQYF.

The chain links TRBV7-2 to TRBJ2-1; TRBD2 matches at 12 bases. Germline V gene sequence: CDR1 SGHTA, CDR2 FQGNSA. CDR3 length: 16 amino acids. The junction had 10 bases not matched to a gene; V was cut back by 5 bases and J by 8 bases. The CDR3 DNA reads TGTGCCAGCAGCCGACTGACTAGCGGGAGACAGGATGAGCAGTTCTTC. It specifies CASSRLTSGRQDEQFF.

This clone was seen a handful of times. The V call is TRBV7-3, the J call TRBJ2-2, with TRBD2 matching 7 bases. Germline V gene sequence: CDR1 SGHTA, CDR2 FQGTGA. The CDR3 is 15 residues long. The junction had 2 bases not matched to a gene; V was cut back by 3 bases and J by 1 base. The CDR3 bases are TGTGCCAGCAGCTTGAGCGGGGTGAACACCGGGGAGCTGTTTTTT. It specifies CASSLSGVNTGELFF.

V usage is TRBV27 and J usage is TRBJ1-1, with a weak D call TRBD1 (5 bases). This CDR3 has 17 amino acids. Germline-derived CDR1 and CDR2 are MNHEY and SMNVEV (reference sequence). Trimming left V 3 bases short and J 0 bases short, with 17 bases between. The CDR3 protein is CASSLGPPTELNTEAFF. The CDR3 coding sequence is TGTGCCAGCAGTTTGGGTCCCCCGACAGAATTGAACACTGAAGCTTTCTTT.

This rearrangement joins TRBV5-4 to TRBJ2-7; no definite D call. This CDR3 is built from 13 residues. The V end was cut by 0 bases, the J end by 5 bases, with 9 bases between. The germline CDR1 and CDR2 sequences are SGHNT and YYREEE (reference sequence). The CDR3 nucleotides read TGTGCCAGCAGCTTGGCGGGTTTTAACGAGCAGTACTTC. Encoded protein: CASSLAGFNEQYF.

This chain connects TRBV5-6 to TRBJ1-6, with D perhaps TRBD1 (6 bases). The length of the CDR3 is 16 residues. CDR1 and CDR2 (germline): SGHDT, YYEEEE. The ends were cut back, 1 base at V and 7 bases at J, with 15 bases in the middle. Here the CDR3 reads CASSLFGRQGNSPLHF. DNA for the CDR3: TGTGCCAGCAGCTTGTTCGGAAGGCAGGGGAATTCACCCCTCCACTTT.

The rearrangement joins TRBV27 to TRBJ2-1; 10 positions match TRBD2. CDR1 and CDR2 (germline): MNHEY, SMNVEV (reference sequence). J was trimmed by 4 bases and V by 5 bases; bases with no gene match: 8. This CDR3 contains 16 residues. This CDR3 reads CASSPLAGGVYNEQFF. The DNA of the CDR3 is TGTGCCAGCAGTCCATTAGCGGGAGGTGTTTACAATGAGCAGTTCTTC.

This chain uses TRBV30 with TRBJ2-1, with a tentative D call TRBD1 (5 bases). Germline CDR1 reads GTSNPN; CDR2 reads SVGIG (reference sequence). The CDR3 is 11 residues long. Trimming pared 1 base from V and 7 bases from J, leaving 5 bases between. The CDR3 is CAWSAGNEQFF. The CDR3 coding sequence is TGTGCCTGGAGTGCAGGGAATGAGCAGTTCTTC.